This T cell receptor (beta chain) came from a study of T-cell reconstitution after alpha-beta-depleted transplantation in children. A TCRbeta library incorporating unique molecular identifiers was prepared. Via MiXCR, TCRdb re-called the PCR reads, giving one row per CDR3 protein. The sample contains 300,000 to 400,000 distinct CDR3 sequences, around 15% of which appear only once. From germline, CDR1 is LGHDT and CDR2 YNNKEL (reference sequence). The CDR3 has 17 amino acids. V dropped 1 base and J dropped 4; count of bases not matched to a gene: 12. The material sequenced was PBMCs, mostly from graft donor cells, taken 360 days after TCRalphabeta/CD19-depleted stem cell transplant. The clonotype was recovered from a male patient aged 2-15 years who had a stem cell transplant for acute lymphoblastic leukemia, so the T cells may come from the graft donor. The J gene is TRBJ2-5, the V gene TRBV3-1; 7 nucleotides align to TRBD1. The CDR3 protein is CASSQVSGQVLGETQYF. The CDR3 nucleotides are TGTGCCAGCAGCCAAGTTTCTGGACAGGTATTGGGAGAGACCCAGTACTTC.